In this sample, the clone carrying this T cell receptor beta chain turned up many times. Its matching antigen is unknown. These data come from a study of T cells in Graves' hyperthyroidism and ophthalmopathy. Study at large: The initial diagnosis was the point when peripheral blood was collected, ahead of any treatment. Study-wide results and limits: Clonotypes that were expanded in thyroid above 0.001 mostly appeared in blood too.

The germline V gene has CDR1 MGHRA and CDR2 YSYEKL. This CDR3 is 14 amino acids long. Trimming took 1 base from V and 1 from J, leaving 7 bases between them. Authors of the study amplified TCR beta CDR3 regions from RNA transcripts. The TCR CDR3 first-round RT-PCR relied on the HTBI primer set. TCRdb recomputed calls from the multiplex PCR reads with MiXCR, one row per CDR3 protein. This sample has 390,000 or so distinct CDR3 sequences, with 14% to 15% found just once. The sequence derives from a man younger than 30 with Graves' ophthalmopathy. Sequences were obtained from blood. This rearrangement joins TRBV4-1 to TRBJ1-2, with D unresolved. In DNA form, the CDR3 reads TGCGCCAGCAGCCAAGTGACAAGTAACTATGGCTACACCTTC. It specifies CASSQVTSNYGYTF.